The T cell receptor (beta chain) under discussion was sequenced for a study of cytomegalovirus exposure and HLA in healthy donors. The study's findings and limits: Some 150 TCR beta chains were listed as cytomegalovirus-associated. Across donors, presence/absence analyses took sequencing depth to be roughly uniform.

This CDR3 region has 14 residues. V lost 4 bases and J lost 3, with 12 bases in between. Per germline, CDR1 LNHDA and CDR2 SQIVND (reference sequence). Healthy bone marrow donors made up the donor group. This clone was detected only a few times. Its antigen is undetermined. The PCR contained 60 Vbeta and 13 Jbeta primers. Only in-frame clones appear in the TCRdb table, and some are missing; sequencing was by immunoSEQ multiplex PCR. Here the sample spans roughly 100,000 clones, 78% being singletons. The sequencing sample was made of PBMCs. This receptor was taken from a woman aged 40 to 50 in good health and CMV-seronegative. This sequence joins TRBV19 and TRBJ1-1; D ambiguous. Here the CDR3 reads CASSNDGLDTEAFF. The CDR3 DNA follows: TGTGCCAGTAGTAATGACGGGTTGGACACTGAAGCTTTCTTT.